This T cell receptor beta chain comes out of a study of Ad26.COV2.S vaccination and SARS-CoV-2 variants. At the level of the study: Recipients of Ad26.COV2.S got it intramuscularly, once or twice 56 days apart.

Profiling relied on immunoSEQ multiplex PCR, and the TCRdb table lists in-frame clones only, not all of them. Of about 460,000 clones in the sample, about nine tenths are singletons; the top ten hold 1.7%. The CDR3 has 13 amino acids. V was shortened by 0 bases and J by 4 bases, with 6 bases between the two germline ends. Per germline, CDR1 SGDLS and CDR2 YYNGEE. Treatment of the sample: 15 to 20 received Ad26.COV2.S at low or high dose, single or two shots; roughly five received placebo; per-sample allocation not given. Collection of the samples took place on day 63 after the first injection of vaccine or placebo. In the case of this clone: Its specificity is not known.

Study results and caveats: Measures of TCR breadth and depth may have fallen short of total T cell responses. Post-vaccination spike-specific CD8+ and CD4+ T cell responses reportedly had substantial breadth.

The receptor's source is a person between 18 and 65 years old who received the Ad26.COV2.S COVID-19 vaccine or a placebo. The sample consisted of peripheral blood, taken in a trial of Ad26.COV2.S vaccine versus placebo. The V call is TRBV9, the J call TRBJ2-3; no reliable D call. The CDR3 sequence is CASSVAYSDTQYF. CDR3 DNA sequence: TGTGCCAGCAGCGTAGCATATTCAGATACGCAGTATTTT.